A selection of T cell receptor beta chains follows, all from one sample in a study of blood T cell repertoires in COVID-19. Sequenced by immunoSEQ multiplex PCR; TCRdb stores in-frame clones only, minus some. In the table there are fewer than 350,000 clones, over 75% of which are singletons. The source material was peripheral blood. These receptors all come from a man aged 18-30 years with active or convalescent COVID-19. CDR3s include the opening cysteine and the closing phenylalanine or tryptophan. The D gene is left open where the match is weak. Part of the rows lack a size; the others show once, few, many or a class for expanded clones.

J | V | size | D | length | CDR3 | DNA
TRBJ1-5 | TRBV4-1 | . | . | 14 | CASSQARWNQPQHF | TGCGCCAGCAGCCAAGCCCGGTGGAATCAGCCCCAGCATTTT
TRBJ1-1 | TRBV7-8 | . | TRBD1 | 15 | CASSLGQGANTEAFF | TGTGCCAGCAGCTTGGGACAGGGGGCGAACACTGAAGCTTTCTTT
TRBJ1-6 | TRBV27 | . | . | 17 | CASSPKIWEEGNSPLHF | TGTGCCAGCAGTCCCAAGATATGGGAGGAAGGTAATTCACCCCTCCACTTT
TRBJ2-2 | TRBV4-3 | . | TRBD2 | 15 | CASSLRGGGTGELFF | TGCGCCAGCAGCCTTCGCGGCGGGGGCACCGGGGAGCTGTTTTTT
TRBJ2-1 | TRBV3-1/TRBV3-2 | . | . | 15 | CASSQDGAGYNEQFF | TGTGCCAGCAGCCAAGACGGGGCGGGGTACAATGAGCAGTTCTTC
TRBJ1-1 | TRBV10-3 | . | TRBD1 | 13 | CATLDRENTEAFF | TGTGCCACCCTAGACAGGGAGAACACTGAAGCTTTCTTT
TRBJ2-3 | TRBV4-1 | . | TRBD2 | 17 | CASSQTTSGGNTDTQYF | TGCGCCAGCAGCCAAACTACTAGCGGGGGGAACACAGATACGCAGTATTTT
TRBJ2-7 | TRBV2 | . | TRBD2 | 18 | CASSEAPGGFGRSDEQYF | TGTGCCAGCAGTGAAGCTCCGGGGGGGTTCGGCAGGTCCGACGAGCAGTACTTC
TRBJ1-1 | TRBV12-3/TRBV12-4 | few | . | 11 | CASRIEVGAFF | TGTGCCAGCAGGATCGAGGTTGGAGCTTTCTTT
TRBJ1-5 | TRBV5-6 | . | . | 12 | CASSLAVGDQHF | TGTGCCAGCAGCTTGGCCGTGGGAGACCAGCATTTT
TRBJ1-2 | TRBV15 | . | . | 15 | CATRKTGTQRDGYTF | TGTGCCACAAGGAAAACAGGGACACAAAGGGATGGCTACACCTTC
TRBJ2-3 | TRBV10-2 | . | TRBD2 | 19 | CASSESKRSAGGALDTQYF | TGCGCCAGCAGTGAGTCGAAGCGGTCGGCCGGGGGGGCTTTAGATACGCAGTATTTT
TRBJ2-1 | TRBV7-9 | . | . | 13 | CASSLGETAIQFF | TGTGCCAGCAGCTTAGGTGAGACAGCAATTCAATTCTTC
TRBJ2-2 | TRBV9 | . | TRBD1 | 15 | CASSFRQGVPGELFF | TGTGCCAGCAGCTTCCGACAGGGGGTGCCCGGGGAGCTGTTTTTT
TRBJ1-2 | TRBV5-6 | once | TRBD1 | 13 | CASSRGTGGGYTF | TGTGCCAGCAGCAGAGGGACAGGGGGCGGCTACACCTTC
TRBJ2-5 | TRBV12-3/TRBV12-4 | once | . | 13 | CASSVGGRETQYF | TGTGCCAGCAGTGTTGGAGGTCGGGAGACCCAGTACTTC
TRBJ1-4 | TRBV6-1 | . | TRBD1 | 15 | CASSEAGQGAEKLFF | TGTGCCAGCAGTGAAGCGGGACAGGGGGCTGAAAAACTGTTTTTT
TRBJ1-5 | TRBV19 | . | TRBD1 | 15 | CASSTGTGGNQPQHF | TGTGCCAGTAGTACAGGGACAGGGGGCAATCAGCCCCAGCATTTT
TRBJ1-1 | TRBV28 | . | . | 14 | CASSSGSVLVEAFF | TGTGCCAGCAGTTCAGGCTCCGTATTGGTTGAAGCTTTCTTT
TRBJ1-5 | TRBV6-6 | . | . | 15 | CATGSDREGNQPQHF | TGTGCCACCGGATCGGACCGGGAGGGTAATCAGCCCCAGCATTTT
TRBJ1-6 | TRBV5-5 | . | . | 15 | CASSLSGLPNSPLHF | TGTGCCAGCAGCTTGAGTGGGCTGCCCAATTCACCCCTCCACTTT
TRBJ1-5 | TRBV19 | . | . | 14 | CASSRFSADQPQHF | TGTGCCAGTTCTCGGTTCAGCGCCGATCAGCCCCAGCATTTT
TRBJ1-1 | TRBV11-2 | . | TRBD1 | 14 | CASSLWTGGTEAFF | TGTGCCAGCAGCCTATGGACAGGGGGCACTGAAGCTTTCTTT
TRBJ1-6 | TRBV14 | . | . | 14 | CASSQGFWDSPLHF | TGTGCCAGCAGCCAGGGCTTTTGGGATTCACCCCTCCACTTT